These T cell receptor beta chains were read from a single sample in a study of identical twins. TCRdb passed the 5' RACE reads through MiXCR, listing each CDR3 protein once. Of hundreds of thousands of distinct CDR3 sequences in the sample, more than 6.5% are singletons; the top ten hold around 0.98%. The same data also went into a second study, on yellow fever vaccine responses in identical twins.

The sample comprised PBMCs. All receptors derive from a woman under 30 in good health. The CDR3 runs from the conserved cysteine through the conserved F or W. The D gene is left open where the match is weak. Clone size, where shown, is once, few, many, or a class for clones that have expanded.

clone_size | j_call | v_call | d_call | cdr3_nt | cdr3_aa
few | TRBJ2-1 | TRBV6-4 | TRBD1 | TGTGCCAGCAGTGTTGGGACAGGGGGTATTGAGCAGTTCTTC | CASSVGTGGIEQFF
few | TRBJ2-2 | TRBV28 | TRBD1 | TGTGCCAGTAGACAGGGGATATTCGCCGGGGAGCTGTTTTTT | CASRQGIFAGELFF
many | TRBJ2-1 | TRBV4-3 | . | TGCGCCAGCAGCCAAGGGGGGGCAGGAGTAACCTACAATGAGCAGTTCTTC | CASSQGGAGVTYNEQFF
many | TRBJ2-1 | TRBV4-3 | TRBD1 | TGCGCCAGCAGTAAATACAGGGGACCCTACAATGAGCAGTTCTTC | CASSKYRGPYNEQFF
. | TRBJ2-1 | TRBV29-1 | TRBD1 | TGCAGCGGGGGACAGATTTTCTACAATGAGCAGTTCTTC | CSGGQIFYNEQFF
. | TRBJ2-7 | TRBV4-3 | TRBD1 | TGCGCCAGCAGCGACGGACAGGGTCGCGAGCAGTACTTC | CASSDGQGREQYF
. | TRBJ1-5 | TRBV29-1 | . | TGCAGCGTTGGGCTAAGTGGGGGACAGCCCCAGCATTTT | CSVGLSGGQPQHF
many | TRBJ2-1 | TRBV11-1 | TRBD2 | TGTGCCAGCAGCTCCGGAGGACTAGCGGGGGGGAGCTCCTACAATGAGCAGTTCTTC | CASSSGGLAGGSSYNEQFF
. | TRBJ1-3 | TRBV12-3/TRBV12-4 | . | TGTGCCAGCAGTTCTCGAAACACCATATATTTT | CASSSRNTIYF
. | TRBJ1-2 | TRBV28 | TRBD1 | TGTGCCAGCAGCCCAAACCGACAGGGTAGGCGCTATGGCTACACCTTC | CASSPNRQGRRYGYTF
few | TRBJ1-6 | TRBV11-2 | . | TGTGCCAGCAGCTTAACCCCAATCCCGGCAGTCTATAATTCACCCCTCCACTTT | CASSLTPIPAVYNSPLHF
. | TRBJ2-7 | TRBV14 | . | TGTGCCAGCAGCCCCCGCGGGAACCACGAGCAGTACTTC | CASSPRGNHEQYF
few | TRBJ2-3 | TRBV4-1 | . | TGCGCCAGCAGCCAAGATGGGCGAACCACAGATACGCAGTATTTT | CASSQDGRTTDTQYF
many | TRBJ2-3 | TRBV3-1 | . | TGTGCCAGCAGCCAGAGCGGCGCGGGCACAGATACGCAGTATTTT | CASSQSGAGTDTQYF